These T cell receptor beta chains were read from a single sample in a study of cytomegalovirus exposure and HLA in healthy donors. Profiled with immunoSEQ multiplex PCR; TCRdb holds only in-frame clones, not every one. The sample totals about 160,000 clones. The sequenced sample consisted of PBMCs. The receptors come from a man aged 25-45 years in good health and CMV-seronegative. Both conserved end residues are part of each CDR3.

v_gene: TRBV10-2; j_gene: TRBJ1-5; CDR3aa: CASSEPGDTWQPQHF
v_gene: TRBV9; j_gene: TRBJ2-2; CDR3aa: CASSLRRTSNTGELFF
v_gene: TRBV19; j_gene: TRBJ2-7; CDR3aa: CASSIGTGSYEQYF
v_gene: TRBV7-6; j_gene: TRBJ2-1; CDR3aa: CATSKGADNNEQFF
v_gene: TRBV4-2; j_gene: TRBJ2-1; CDR3aa: CASSHPGTSGRKVIGNEQFF
v_gene: TRBV7-9; j_gene: TRBJ2-5; CDR3aa: CASSSGLAGDGETQYF
v_gene: TRBV29-1; j_gene: TRBJ2-3; CDR3aa: CSVEGEVAGPDTQYF
v_gene: TRBV9; j_gene: TRBJ2-1; CDR3aa: CASSVGMRREGLIVPGEQFF
v_gene: TRBV6-1; j_gene: TRBJ2-7; CDR3aa: CASSETAYSYEQYF
v_gene: TRBV27; j_gene: TRBJ1-2; CDR3aa: CASSPRGGDGYTF
v_gene: TRBV6-1; j_gene: TRBJ2-7; CDR3aa: CASSEETFYEQYF
v_gene: TRBV6-6; j_gene: TRBJ2-7; CDR3aa: CASRGGGSRRGQYF
v_gene: TRBV5-1; j_gene: TRBJ2-7; CDR3aa: CASTPEVPYDQYF
v_gene: TRBV27; j_gene: TRBJ1-2; CDR3aa: CASSLYAGAGGYTF
v_gene: TRBV5-1; j_gene: TRBJ2-1; CDR3aa: CASSEGTSIIHEQFF
v_gene: TRBV5-1; j_gene: TRBJ2-3; CDR3aa: CASSTPSGRATDTQYF
v_gene: TRBV5-5; j_gene: TRBJ1-1; CDR3aa: CASSLAGEGDTEAFF
v_gene: TRBV7-9; j_gene: TRBJ2-4; CDR3aa: CASSSATGAPENIQYF
v_gene: TRBV5-1; j_gene: TRBJ2-6; CDR3aa: CASSGTGTGANVLTF
v_gene: TRBV11-3; j_gene: TRBJ2-1; CDR3aa: CASSSGQGYNEQFF
v_gene: TRBV10-3; j_gene: TRBJ1-1; CDR3aa: CAISESGGTEAFF
v_gene: TRBV5-1; j_gene: TRBJ2-4; CDR3aa: CASSLDPGVVKNIQYF
v_gene: TRBV2; j_gene: TRBJ1-2; CDR3aa: CAGTRDANYGYTF
v_gene: TRBV27; j_gene: TRBJ1-1; CDR3aa: CASSSSLGTEAFF
v_gene: TRBV4-2; j_gene: TRBJ2-2; CDR3aa: CASSQLSGSNTGELFF
v_gene: TRBV4-1; j_gene: TRBJ2-4; CDR3aa: CASSQVTGKAGGGIKNIQYF
v_gene: TRBV5-1; j_gene: TRBJ2-3; CDR3aa: CASSFGDTQYF
v_gene: TRBV27; j_gene: TRBJ1-2; CDR3aa: CASSFKGADYGYTF
v_gene: TRBV5-6; j_gene: TRBJ2-7; CDR3aa: CASSGAGTGAYEQYF
v_gene: TRBV2; j_gene: TRBJ1-6; CDR3aa: CASSVGRNSPLHF
v_gene: TRBV7-9; j_gene: TRBJ2-1; CDR3aa: CASSLVVTPYNEQFF
v_gene: TRBV19; j_gene: TRBJ2-7; CDR3aa: CASSIDLSMQGKHEQYF
v_gene: TRBV27; j_gene: TRBJ1-2; CDR3aa: CASSPGGPWYGYTF
v_gene: TRBV5-1; j_gene: TRBJ2-3; CDR3aa: CASNEGGGDTQYF
v_gene: TRBV19; j_gene: TRBJ2-1; CDR3aa: CASSMGGRYSYNEQFF
v_gene: TRBV7-8; j_gene: TRBJ1-1; CDR3aa: CASSLFGGEASEAFF
v_gene: TRBV6-4; j_gene: TRBJ2-7; CDR3aa: CASSEAQGYSYEQYF
v_gene: TRBV12-5; j_gene: TRBJ1-1; CDR3aa: CASGLAQAFEAFF
v_gene: TRBV4-1; j_gene: TRBJ1-4; CDR3aa: CASSQVGDRGLRGVSEKLFF
v_gene: TRBV27; j_gene: TRBJ2-5; CDR3aa: CASRLRTLETQYF
v_gene: TRBV18; j_gene: TRBJ1-1; CDR3aa: CASSQGVNIDTEAFF